The next 25 T cell receptor beta chains were all read from a single sample in a study of blood T cell repertoires in COVID-19. Clones were sequenced by immunoSEQ multiplex PCR, and TCRdb holds only the in-frame ones, with some missing. The data show under 150,000 clones, with about nine tenths seen just once and about 2.5% held by the top ten. The source material was peripheral blood. Source of these receptors: a man in his forties or fifties with active COVID-19.

The chain links TRBV23-1 to TRBJ1-3; D unresolved. TRBV23-1 is placed among ORFs of uncertain function. The CDR3 sequence is 12 residues long. V gave up 6 bases and J gave up 8 bases, with 11 bases separating them. The CDR3 spells CASSPSRDTIYF. The DNA of the CDR3 is TGCGCCAGCAGCCCGAGTCGTGACACCATATATTTT.

V usage is TRBV7-3 and J usage is TRBJ2-3, with D possibly being TRBD2 (5 bases). The V and J ends lost 2 bases and 1 base respectively, with 13 bases between them. The CDR3 is 16 residues long. Looked up from germline, CDR1 is SGHTA and CDR2 is FQGTGA. Here the CDR3 reads CASSLGITRGTDTQYF. CDR3 nucleotide sequence: TGTGCCAGCAGCTTAGGAATCACTAGGGGCACAGATACGCAGTATTTT.

The chain carries TRBV9 and TRBJ1-2, with 7 nucleotides matching TRBD1. The germline CDR1 and CDR2 sequences are SGDLS and YYNGEE. The CDR3 totals 14 residues. With V trimmed by 3 bases and J by 6 bases, 8 bases remained unmatched. This chain's CDR3 is CASSARQGSNGYTF. The CDR3 nucleotides read TGTGCCAGCAGCGCTAGACAGGGATCGAATGGCTACACCTTC.

V is TRBV7-2 and J is TRBJ2-2; D not certain. Germline CDR1 is SGHTA and CDR2 is FQGNSA. V was pared by 7 bases and J by 0 bases, with 9 bases between. This CDR3 is built from 14 residues. The CDR3 loop reads CASTPGANTGELFF. The CDR3 DNA reads as TGTGCCAGCACCCCCGGTGCGAACACCGGGGAGCTGTTTTTT. Full variable domain (outside the CDR3, taken from reference TRBV7-2 and TRBJ2-2): GAGVSQSPSNKVTEKGKDVELRCDPISGHTALYWYRQSLGQGLEFLIYFQGNSAPDKSGLPSDRFSAERTGGSVSTLTIQRTQQEDSAVYLCASTPGANTGELFFGEGSRLTVL.

The chain joins TRBV5-1 to TRBJ2-4; 12 bases are a match to TRBD2. CDR1 and CDR2 (germline): SGHRS, YFSETQ. The CDR3 length is 20 residues. The J segment lost 0 bases and the V segment lost 0 bases, leaving 10 bases of the junction unmatched. The CDR3 loop is CASSLEGRLAGELAKNIQYF. Here the CDR3 DNA reads TGCGCCAGCAGCTTGGAGGGGCGACTAGCGGGGGAACTAGCCAAAAACATTCAGTACTTC.

The CDR3 sequence: CASREGTATYGYTF. CDR3 coding DNA: TGTGCCAGCAGAGAGGGGACAGCTACCTATGGCTACACCTTC. The rearrangement uses TRBV6-5 and TRBJ1-2; 7 positions match TRBD1. This CDR3 is 14 amino acids long. Germline V CDR1 and CDR2: MNHEY, SVGAGI. V was clipped by 6 bases and J by 4 bases; unmatched bases: 8.

V gene TRBV5-1 combines with J gene TRBJ2-5; TRBD2 aligns across 7 bases. V dropped 4 bases and J dropped 5; count of bases not matched to a gene: 5. Germline V gives CDR1 SGHRS, CDR2 YFSETQ. The CDR3 has 13 amino acids. The CDR3 bases are TGCGCCAGCAGCCGGGGACTACGTGAGACCCAGTACTTC. This translates into CASSRGLRETQYF.

This chain uses TRBV19 with TRBJ1-2; 8 positions agree with TRBD1. This CDR3 has 13 residues. CDR1 and CDR2 from the germline V gene are LNHDA and SQIVND (reference sequence). Trimming cost V 5 bases and J 4 bases; bases outside gene matches: 3. CDR3 amino acids: CASSVDRGYGYTF. In DNA form, the CDR3 reads TGTGCCAGTAGTGTCGACAGGGGCTATGGCTACACCTTC.

The chain carries TRBV4-2 and TRBJ2-1; the match to TRBD1 covers 9 bases. CDR1 is LGHNA, CDR2 YNFKEQ, per germline. The CDR3 spans 15 residues. With V trimmed by 1 base and J by 9 bases, 7 bases remained unmatched. CDR3 DNA sequence: TGTGCCAGCAGCCAAGCCACACAGGGGGCCGGTGAGCAGTTCTTC. Its translation: CASSQATQGAGEQFF.

V usage is TRBV2 and J usage is TRBJ2-7; 7 nucleotides match TRBD2. CDR1 and CDR2 from the germline V gene are SNHLY and FYNNEI. The ends lost 11 bases at V and 4 bases at J; junction bases unmatched: 5. The CDR3 totals 11 residues. The CDR3 is CASAGLYEQYF. In DNA, the CDR3 is TGTGCCTCAGCGGGGTTATACGAGCAGTACTTC.

This clone was detected only once. V usage is TRBV6-2 or TRBV6-3 and J usage is TRBJ2-1, with 13 bases lining up with TRBD2. In germline, CDR1 is MNHEY, CDR2 SVGEGT. The CDR3 extends over 16 amino acids. V was pared by 5 bases and J by 4 bases, with 5 bases of the junction left unmatched. This CDR3 reads CASSPQTSGGYNEQFF. The CDR3 DNA is TGTGCCAGCAGTCCACAGACTAGCGGGGGGTACAATGAGCAGTTCTTC.

The chain couples TRBV3-1 (or the pseudogene TRBV3-2) to TRBJ1-2; D not certain. The CDR3 contains 14 residues. CDR1 is LGHDT and CDR2 is YNNKEL in the germline V gene (reference sequence). Trimming cost V 4 bases and J 7 bases, with 16 bases left between them. DNA of the CDR3: TGTGCCAGCAGCCTAGGTGAGGCCCCGGGTGGCTACACCTTC. Protein sequence: CASSLGEAPGGYTF.

V gene TRBV4-2 combines with J gene TRBJ1-2; D possibly corresponds to TRBD1 (6 bases). Trimming removed 0 bases from V and 8 bases from J, with 13 bases in between. The CDR3 has 14 residues. Germline V gene data show CDR1 as LGHNA and CDR2 as YNFKEQ. CDR3 in amino acids: CASSQDRGGRGYTF. As DNA, the CDR3 is TGTGCCAGCAGCCAAGATCGCGGGGGGCGCGGCTACACCTTC.

This clone was seen a single time. CDR3 DNA: TGTGCCAGCAGCTTAGCACCCAACCAGGGATCACCCCTCCACTTT. Translated, it gives CASSLAPNQGSPLHF. This chain links TRBV7-9 with TRBJ1-6, with D possibly being TRBD1 (5 bases). CDR3 size: 15 residues. Germline CDR1 reads SEHNR; CDR2 reads FQNEAQ (reference sequence). V was cut by 0 bases and J by 10 bases, with 13 bases left in between. Combining the CDR3 with reference TRBV7-9 and TRBJ1-6 gives the whole variable domain DTGVSQNPRHKITKRGQNVTFRCDPISEHNRLYWYRQTLGQGPEFLTYFQNEAQLEKSRLLSDRFSAERPKGSFSTLEIQRTEQGDSAMYLCASSLAPNQGSPLHFGNGTRLTVT.

The chain has TRBV7-9 and TRBJ1-6; 9 bases are a match to TRBD1. The CDR3 is 17 residues long. Germline CDR1 is SEHNR and CDR2 is FQNEAQ (reference sequence). Trimming cost V 3 bases and J 3 bases; bases outside gene matches: 6. CDR3 in amino acids: CASSFRQGGFYNSPLHF. The DNA for the CDR3 is TGTGCCAGCAGCTTCCGACAGGGGGGTTTCTATAATTCACCCCTCCACTTT.

V gene TRBV7-8 combines with J gene TRBJ1-3, with D possibly being TRBD1 (6 bases). The CDR3 loop spans 16 amino acids. Trimming pared 5 bases from V and 3 bases from J, leaving 17 bases between. From germline, CDR1 is SGHVS and CDR2 FQNEAQ. The DNA for the CDR3 is TGTGCCAGCAGCCAAGGGACATCTAGGGGTGGAAACACCATATATTTT. Residues: CASSQGTSRGGNTIYF. Drawing the rest from reference TRBV7-8 and TRBJ1-3, the complete variable domain is GAGVSQSPRYKVAKRGQDVALRCDPISGHVSLFWYQQALGQGPEFLTYFQNEAQLDKSGLPSDRFFAERPEGSVSTLKIQRTQQEDSAVYLCASSQGTSRGGNTIYFGEGSWLTVV.

The V gene is TRBV29-1, the J gene TRBJ1-1, with TRBD1 matching over 8 bases. Germline V CDR1 and CDR2: SQVTM, ANQGSEA. Trimming removed 7 bases from V and 5 bases from J; junction bases left unmatched: 9. The CDR3 consists of 13 residues. The CDR3, as DNA: TGCAGCGCATGGACAGGGAGGAGGACTGAAGCTTTCTTT. Amino acid sequence: CSAWTGRRTEAFF.

This clone was seen only once. The J gene is TRBJ2-2, the V gene TRBV6-5; a possible D gene is TRBD1 (5 bases). CDR1 and CDR2 (germline): MNHEY, SVGAGI. V lost 5 bases to trimming and J lost 4 bases, with 14 bases between them. This CDR3 has 15 amino acids. CDR3 DNA sequence: TGTGCCAGCAGTCTTTTACAGGTACCCACCGGGGAGCTGTTTTTT. It translates to CASSLLQVPTGELFF.

This chain joins TRBV6-6 and TRBJ2-7; TRBD1 matches 7 bases. CDR3 length equals 13 residues. Germline values: CDR1 MNHNY, CDR2 SVGAGI (reference sequence). V was clipped by 8 bases and J by 7 bases; unmatched bases: 11. CDR3 sequence (DNA): TGTGCCAGCGCAAAAGACAGGGTCTGGGAGCAGTACTTC. Protein sequence: CASAKDRVWEQYF.

CDR3 region: CASSLAVGLASTKFDKTQYF. CDR3 DNA sequence: TGTGCCAGCAGCTTAGCAGTGGGCCTAGCGTCGACTAAATTCGACAAGACCCAGTACTTC. V is TRBV7-2 and J is TRBJ2-5; D is perhaps TRBD2 (6 bases). Germline lookup yields CDR1 SGHTA and CDR2 FQGNSA. The CDR3 extends over 20 amino acids. Trimming took off 0 bases at V and 6 bases at J, with 29 bases between the two ends.

The V and J genes are TRBV12-3 or TRBV12-4 and TRBJ2-7, with TRBD1 as a possible D gene (6 bases). The CDR3 is made up of 13 amino acids. Deletions cut 2 bases from V and 2 bases from J, with 7 bases between. CDR3 DNA sequence: TGTGCCAGCAGTTTACAGGGGCCCTACGAGCAGTACTTC. This sequence encodes CASSLQGPYEQYF.

The V gene is TRBV30, the J gene TRBJ2-1; 8 positions match TRBD2. Germline V gives CDR1 GTSNPN, CDR2 SVGIG (reference sequence). V was pared by 0 bases and J by 2 bases, with 6 bases of the junction left unmatched. The CDR3 totals 16 residues. The CDR3 loop is CAWSVTSGQPYNEQFF. The CDR3 nucleotides are TGTGCCTGGAGTGTTACTAGCGGACAACCCTACAATGAGCAGTTCTTC.

The CDR3 here is CASSLGTGASEAFF. The DNA of the CDR3 is TGTGCCAGCAGCTTAGGGACAGGGGCATCTGAAGCTTTCTTT. This chain connects TRBV7-8 to TRBJ1-1, with 9 bases lining up with TRBD1. Germline V CDR1 and CDR2: SGHVS, FQNEAQ. J was trimmed by 6 bases and V by 1 base; bases with no gene match: 3. The CDR3 runs to 14 residues.

V and J are TRBV5-1 and TRBJ1-6; 11 bases fit TRBD1. The CDR3 contains 15 residues. The V gene's germline CDR1 is SGHRS and CDR2 YFSETQ. V was clipped by 2 bases and J by 9 bases; unmatched bases: 4. CDR3 nucleotide sequence: TGCGCCAGCAGCTTTTCGGACAGGGGGCTTTCACCCCTCCACTTT. Its translation is CASSFSDRGLSPLHF.

This clone was seen just once. This sequence joins TRBV11-1 and TRBJ2-5; D might be TRBD2 (6 bases). The CDR3 runs to 16 residues. Germline values: CDR1 SGHAT, CDR2 FQDESV (reference sequence). Trimming pared 5 bases from V and 2 bases from J, leaving 18 bases between. The CDR3, as DNA: TGTGCCAGCAGCCGGCCTGGTGGGGGGTCTCAAGAGACCCAGTACTTC. This gives the protein CASSRPGGGSQETQYF.